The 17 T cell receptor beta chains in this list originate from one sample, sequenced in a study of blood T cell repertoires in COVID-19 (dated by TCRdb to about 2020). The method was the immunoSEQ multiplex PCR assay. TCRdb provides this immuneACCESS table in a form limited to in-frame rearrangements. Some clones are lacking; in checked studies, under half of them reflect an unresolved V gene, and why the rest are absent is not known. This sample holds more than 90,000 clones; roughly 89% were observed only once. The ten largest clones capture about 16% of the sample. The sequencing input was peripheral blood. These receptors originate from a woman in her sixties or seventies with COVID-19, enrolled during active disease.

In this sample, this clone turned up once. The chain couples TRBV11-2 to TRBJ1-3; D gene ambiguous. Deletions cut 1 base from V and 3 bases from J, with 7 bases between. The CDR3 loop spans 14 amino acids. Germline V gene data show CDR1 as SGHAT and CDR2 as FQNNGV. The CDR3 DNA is TGTGCCAGCAGCTTAGGAGGAGGTGGAAACACCATATATTTT. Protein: CASSLGGGGNTIYF.

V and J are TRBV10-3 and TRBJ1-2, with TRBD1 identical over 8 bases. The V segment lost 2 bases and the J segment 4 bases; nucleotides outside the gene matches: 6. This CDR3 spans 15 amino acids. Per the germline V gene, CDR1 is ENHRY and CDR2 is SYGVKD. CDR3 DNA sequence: TGTGCCATCAGTGAGCTGACAGGGGAGGGCTATGGCTACACCTTC. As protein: CAISELTGEGYGYTF.

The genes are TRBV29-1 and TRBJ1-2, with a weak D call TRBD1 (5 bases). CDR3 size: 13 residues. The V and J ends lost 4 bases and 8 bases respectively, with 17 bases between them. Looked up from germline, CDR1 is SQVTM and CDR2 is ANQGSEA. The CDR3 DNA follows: TGCAGCGTTGCTAGGACAAGTCTTGGGGGCTACACCTTC. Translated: CSVARTSLGGYTF.

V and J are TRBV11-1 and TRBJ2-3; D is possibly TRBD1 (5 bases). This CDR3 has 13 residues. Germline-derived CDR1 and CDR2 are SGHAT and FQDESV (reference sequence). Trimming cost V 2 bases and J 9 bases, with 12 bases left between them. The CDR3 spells CASSLPGWGTQYF. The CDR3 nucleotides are TGTGCCAGCAGCTTACCTGGATGGGGCACGCAGTATTTT. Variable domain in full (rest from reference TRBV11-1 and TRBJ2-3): EAEVAQSPRYKITEKSQAVAFWCDPISGHATLYWYRQILGQGPELLVQFQDESVVDDSQLPKDRFSAERLKGVDSTLKIQPAELGDSAMYLCASSLPGWGTQYFGPGTRLTVL.

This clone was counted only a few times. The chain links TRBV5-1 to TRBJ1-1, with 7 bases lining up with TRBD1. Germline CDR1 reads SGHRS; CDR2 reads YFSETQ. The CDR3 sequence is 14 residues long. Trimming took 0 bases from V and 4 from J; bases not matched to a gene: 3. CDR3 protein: CASSLAAGGTEAFF. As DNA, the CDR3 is TGCGCCAGCAGCTTGGCCGCAGGGGGCACTGAAGCTTTCTTT.

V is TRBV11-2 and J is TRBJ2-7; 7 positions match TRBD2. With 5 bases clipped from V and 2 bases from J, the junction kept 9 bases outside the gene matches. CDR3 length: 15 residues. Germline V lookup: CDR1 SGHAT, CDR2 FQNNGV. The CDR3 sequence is CASSPGLIGPYEQYF. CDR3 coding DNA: TGTGCCAGCAGCCCGGGACTAATAGGGCCCTACGAGCAGTACTTC.

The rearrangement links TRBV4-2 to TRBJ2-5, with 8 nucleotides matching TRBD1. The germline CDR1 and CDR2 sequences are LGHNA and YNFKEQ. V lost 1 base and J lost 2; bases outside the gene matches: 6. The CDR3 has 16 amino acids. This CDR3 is CASSQVRGTGQETQYF. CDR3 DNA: TGTGCCAGCAGCCAAGTCCGAGGGACAGGTCAAGAGACCCAGTACTTC.

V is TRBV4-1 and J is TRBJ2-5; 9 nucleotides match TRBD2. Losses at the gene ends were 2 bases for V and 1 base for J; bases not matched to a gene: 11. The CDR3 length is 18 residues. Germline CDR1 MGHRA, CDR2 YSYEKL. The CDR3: CASSQWGQSAGGQETQYF. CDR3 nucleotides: TGCGCCAGCAGCCAATGGGGTCAGTCAGCGGGGGGCCAAGAGACCCAGTACTTC.

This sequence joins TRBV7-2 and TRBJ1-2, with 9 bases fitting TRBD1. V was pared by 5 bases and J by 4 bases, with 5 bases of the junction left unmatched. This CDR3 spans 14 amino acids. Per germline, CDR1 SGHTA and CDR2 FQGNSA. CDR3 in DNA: TGTGCCAGCAGCAATCCGGGACAGGGCTATGGCTACACCTTC. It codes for CASSNPGQGYGYTF.

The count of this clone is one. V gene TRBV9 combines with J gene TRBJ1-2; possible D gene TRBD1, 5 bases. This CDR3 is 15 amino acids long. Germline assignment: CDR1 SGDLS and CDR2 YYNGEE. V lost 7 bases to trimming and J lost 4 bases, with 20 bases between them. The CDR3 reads CASVRDPRGIYGYTF. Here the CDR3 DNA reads TGTGCCAGCGTGCGGGACCCGCGAGGGATCTATGGCTACACCTTC.

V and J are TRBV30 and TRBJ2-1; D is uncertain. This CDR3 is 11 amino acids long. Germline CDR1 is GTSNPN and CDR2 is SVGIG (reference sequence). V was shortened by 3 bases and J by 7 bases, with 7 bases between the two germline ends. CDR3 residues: CAWSRTNEQFF. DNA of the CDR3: TGTGCCTGGAGCCGAACTAATGAGCAGTTCTTC.

The CDR3 reads CASSIETGAETQYF. The CDR3 DNA reads TGTGCCAGTAGTATAGAGACAGGGGCTGAGACCCAGTACTTC. The chain uses TRBV19 and TRBJ2-5, with TRBD1 matching over 8 bases. This CDR3 has 14 residues. Germline lookup yields CDR1 LNHDA and CDR2 SQIVND (reference sequence). V gave up 0 bases and J gave up 5 bases; unmatched junction bases: 2.

The CDR3 is CAWEVPGGGIQYF. Here the CDR3 DNA reads TGTGCCTGGGAGGTTCCTGGGGGAGGCATTCAGTACTTC. This rearrangement joins TRBV30 to TRBJ2-4; weak D call: TRBD2 (6 bases). Trimming removed 5 bases at V and 9 bases at J, with 17 bases between. CDR1 and CDR2 (germline): GTSNPN, SVGIG (reference sequence). CDR3 length: 13 amino acids.

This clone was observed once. In DNA, the CDR3 is TGTGCCAGCAGCCGAGAGGGGGATCCCAACTACGAGCAGTACTTC. Protein: CASSREGDPNYEQYF. The chain links TRBV7-8 to TRBJ2-7; possible D gene TRBD1, 6 bases. CDR3 length: 15 residues. Per the germline V gene, CDR1 is SGHVS and CDR2 is FQNEAQ. Trimming left V 5 bases short and J 3 bases short, with 17 bases between.

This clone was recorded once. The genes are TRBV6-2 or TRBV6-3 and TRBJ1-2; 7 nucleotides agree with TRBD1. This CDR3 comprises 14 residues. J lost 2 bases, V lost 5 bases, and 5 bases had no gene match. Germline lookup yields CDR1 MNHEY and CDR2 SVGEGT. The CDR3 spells CASSDRDRNYGYTF. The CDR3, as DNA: TGTGCCAGCAGTGACAGGGATCGGAACTATGGCTACACCTTC.

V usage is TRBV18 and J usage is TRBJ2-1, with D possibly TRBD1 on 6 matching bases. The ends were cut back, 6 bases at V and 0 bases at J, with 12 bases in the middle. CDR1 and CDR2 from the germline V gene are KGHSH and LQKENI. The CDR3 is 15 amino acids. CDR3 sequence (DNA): TGTGCCAGCTCCCCTAGAGGGGGCTCCTACAATGAGCAGTTCTTC. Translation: CASSPRGGSYNEQFF.

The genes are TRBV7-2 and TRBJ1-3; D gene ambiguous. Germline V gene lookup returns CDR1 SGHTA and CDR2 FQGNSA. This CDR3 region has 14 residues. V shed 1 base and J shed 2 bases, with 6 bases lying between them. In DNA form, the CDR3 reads TGTGCCAGCAGCTTAGTGCGGGCTGGAAACACCATATATTTT. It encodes CASSLVRAGNTIYF.